The rows below give T cell receptor beta chains drawn from one sample of a study of cytotoxic CD8 clonotypes in ibrutinib-treated CLL. Sequenced by immunoSEQ multiplex PCR; TCRdb stores in-frame clones only, minus some. This sample carries 200,000 to 250,000 clones, about four fifths of them seen once, and the ten largest clones take 11%. The sequenced sample was PBMCs, obtained after 12 months of ibrutinib treatment. The source of these receptors is a human donor with chronic lymphocytic leukemia. The CDR3 runs from the conserved cysteine through the conserved F or W. D genes are given only for firm matches. The size entry is marked missing in some rows and otherwise reads once, few, many or a size class.

V: TRBV6-1
length: 14
size: .
D: .
J: TRBJ2-7
DNA: TGTGCCAGCAGTGAATTATGGAGGGGAGACGAGCAGTACTTC
CDR3: CASSELWRGDEQYF

V: TRBV6-5
length: 14
size: .
D: .
J: TRBJ1-5
DNA: TGTGCCAGCAGTAATTCAGGGAGCAATCAGCCCCAGCATTTT
CDR3: CASSNSGSNQPQHF

V: TRBV14
length: 14
size: once
D: .
J: TRBJ1-2
DNA: TGTGCCAGCAGCCAACTAGACAGTCACTATGGCTACACCTTC
CDR3: CASSQLDSHYGYTF

V: TRBV19
length: 16
size: many
D: TRBD1
J: TRBJ2-2
DNA: TGTGCCAGCAGAGTTACAGGGGGCGGAGGCACCGGGGAGCTGTTTTTT
CDR3: CASRVTGGGGTGELFF

V: TRBV5-1
length: 14
size: .
D: .
J: TRBJ2-5
DNA: TGCGCCAGCAGTCCAGGGCACCGGCAAGAGACCCAGTACTTC
CDR3: CASSPGHRQETQYF

V: TRBV19
length: 15
size: .
D: .
J: TRBJ1-1
DNA: TGTGCCAGTAGTATCGGGGGAGGGGGTGCTCCTGAAGCTTTCTTT
CDR3: CASSIGGGGAPEAFF

V: TRBV5-1
length: 14
size: .
D: .
J: TRBJ1-5
DNA: TGCGCCAGCAGTCCCACCGGTGGGAGTCAGCCCCAGCATTTT
CDR3: CASSPTGGSQPQHF

V: TRBV7-9
length: 14
size: .
D: .
J: TRBJ2-3
DNA: TGTGCCAGCAGCTTAGGGTGGAGCACAGATACGCAGTATTTT
CDR3: CASSLGWSTDTQYF

V: TRBV28
length: 12
size: .
D: .
J: TRBJ2-7
DNA: TGTGCCAGCAGTTGGACCCTCGCCGAGCAGTACTTC
CDR3: CASSWTLAEQYF

V: TRBV11-2
length: 14
size: once
D: .
J: TRBJ2-3
DNA: TGTGCCAGCAGCGGCGGCGCCCCCCCAGATACGCAGTATTTT
CDR3: CASSGGAPPDTQYF

V: TRBV18
length: 14
size: .
D: TRBD1
J: TRBJ1-5
DNA: TGTGCCAGCTCACGACAGGGGAGCAATCAGCCCCAGCATTTT
CDR3: CASSRQGSNQPQHF

V: TRBV7-9
length: 13
size: .
D: .
J: TRBJ1-2
DNA: TGTGCCGGCCGCGGGGGCGATAACTATGGCTACACCTTC
CDR3: CAGRGGDNYGYTF

V: TRBV5-1
length: 17
size: .
D: .
J: TRBJ1-1
DNA: TGCGCCAGCAGCTTGTTCCCCGGGGGGGCCGAGAACACTGAAGCTTTCTTT
CDR3: CASSLFPGGAENTEAFF

V: TRBV2
length: 14
size: .
D: .
J: TRBJ1-4
DNA: TGTGCCAGCAGTAGCCAGAGCCTAGATGAAAAACTGTTTTTT
CDR3: CASSSQSLDEKLFF

V: TRBV5-1
length: 13
size: many
D: .
J: TRBJ1-2
DNA: TGCGCCAGCAGCTTGGGACGGACCTCGGACTACACCTTC
CDR3: CASSLGRTSDYTF

V: TRBV9
length: 19
size: .
D: TRBD2
J: TRBJ2-1
DNA: TGTGCCAGCAGCACCTCGGGACTAGCGGGAGTCGGCGCATACAGTGAGCAGTTCTTC
CDR3: CASSTSGLAGVGAYSEQFF

V: TRBV27
length: 13
size: few
D: .
J: TRBJ2-7
DNA: TGTGCCAGCAGATTTGACAGCTCCTACGAGCAGTACTTC
CDR3: CASRFDSSYEQYF

V: TRBV11-2
length: 13
size: .
D: .
J: TRBJ1-1
DNA: TGTGCCAGCTTACGTGGGGGGAACACTGAAGCTTTCTTT
CDR3: CASLRGGNTEAFF

V: TRBV7-9
length: 15
size: .
D: TRBD1
J: TRBJ2-7
DNA: TGTGCCAGCAGCTTCTCGGGACAGGGGGCTTACGAGCAGTACTTC
CDR3: CASSFSGQGAYEQYF

V: TRBV6-5
length: 16
size: .
D: .
J: TRBJ1-2
DNA: TGTGCCAGCAGTTACTCGCGGGCTAGCTCTGGCTATGGCTACACCTTC
CDR3: CASSYSRASSGYGYTF

V: TRBV11-2
length: 15
size: once
D: TRBD2
J: TRBJ2-2
DNA: TGTGCCAGCAGCTTTACCCGGGGGGGCACCGGGGAGCTGTTTTTT
CDR3: CASSFTRGGTGELFF